What follows are 15 T cell receptor beta chains derived from one specimen sequenced in a study of T cell changes during pregnancy in multiple sclerosis (dated 2019 in TCRdb). The receptor library was made with the immunoSEQ multiplex PCR assay. Imported from immuneACCESS, the table was reduced by TCRdb to in-frame sequences with V and J called. These copies leave out some clones; in studies compared against another copy, an unresolved V gene accounts for under half, and the cause of the remainder is not known. For this sample the table gives roughly 65,000 clones, of which around nine tenths were detected only once. In total, the top ten clones hold approximately 1.5% of the sample. The sample consisted of peripheral blood, taken in the third trimester of pregnancy. The receptors were gathered from a female donor in good health, enrolled as a control in a pregnancy study.

CDR3 sequence: CASRIPRPGGSREYYGYTF. The CDR3 nucleotides read TGTGCCAGCAGAATACCGAGGCCGGGGGGGAGTCGGGAGTATTATGGCTACACCTTC. The chain recombines TRBV27 with TRBJ1-2; possible D gene TRBD1, 5 bases. V was trimmed by 6 bases and J by 5 bases, leaving 31 bases between them. CDR1 is MNHEY and CDR2 is SMNVEV in the germline V gene (reference sequence). CDR3 length equals 19 residues.

The genes are TRBV29-1 and TRBJ1-1, with TRBD1 as a possible D gene (6 bases). Germline V gene data show CDR1 as SQVTM and CDR2 as ANQGSEA. The CDR3 contains 16 residues. V lost 7 bases and J lost 0, with 21 bases in between. In nucleotides, the CDR3 is TGCAGCGCCTTTGTGGGGACACTGACTATGAACACTGAAGCTTTCTTT. Protein sequence: CSAFVGTLTMNTEAFF. Complete variable domain (other parts from reference TRBV29-1 and TRBJ1-1): SAVISQKPSRDICQRGTSLTIQCQVDSQVTMMFWYRQQPGQSLTLIATANQGSEATYESGFVIDKFPISRPNLTFSTLTVSNMSPEDSSIYLCSAFVGTLTMNTEAFFGQGTRLTVV.

The chain couples TRBV5-4 to TRBJ2-1; 9 nucleotides match TRBD2. V shed 5 bases, J shed 10 bases, and the junction held 16 bases outside the gene matches. Looked up from germline, CDR1 is SGHNT and CDR2 is YYREEE (reference sequence). This CDR3 region has 16 residues. The CDR3 region has the DNA TGTGCCAGCAGACCTCCCGCAAGCGGGGGGTCCTTGGAGCAGTTCTTC. Amino acids: CASRPPASGGSLEQFF.

In this sample, this clone turned up once. This rearrangement joins TRBV18 to TRBJ2-7, with 10 bases aligning to TRBD1. After removal of 3 bases from V and 3 bases from J, the junction contained 5 bases not matched to a gene. The germline CDR1 and CDR2 sequences are KGHSH and LQKENI. The CDR3 has 15 residues. In DNA form, the CDR3 reads TGTGCCAGCTCACCCGCCCGGGACAGGGGCTACGAGCAGTACTTC. This gives the protein CASSPARDRGYEQYF.

The genes are TRBV4-2 and TRBJ2-3; D not certain. The germline V gene has CDR1 LGHNA and CDR2 YNFKEQ. This CDR3 has 14 residues. V was clipped by 1 base and J by 7 bases, with 12 bases between them. The CDR3 is CASSQVGTKNTQYF. The CDR3 DNA sequence: TGTGCCAGCAGCCAAGTTGGAACTAAAAATACGCAGTATTTT.

The V gene is TRBV7-9, the J gene TRBJ1-4, with 7 bases identical to TRBD1. Per germline, CDR1 SEHNR and CDR2 FQNEAQ (reference sequence). The CDR3 has 13 amino acids. The ends lost 3 bases at V and 8 bases at J; junction bases unmatched: 3. The CDR3 here is CASSFGRGEKLFF. CDR3 nucleotides: TGTGCCAGCAGCTTCGGCAGGGGGGAAAAACTGTTTTTT.

The chain uses TRBV5-8 and TRBJ1-3; 7 bases fit TRBD1. Losses at the gene ends were 5 bases for V and 4 bases for J; bases not matched to a gene: 3. This CDR3 has 13 residues. Germline CDR1 reads SGHTS; CDR2 reads YDEGEE. CDR3 protein: CASRTTGGNTIYF. The CDR3 DNA follows: TGTGCCAGCAGAACGACAGGGGGAAACACCATATATTTT.

V is TRBV9 and J is TRBJ1-1; D might be TRBD1 (6 bases). The CDR3 contains 12 residues. The germline CDR1 and CDR2 sequences are SGDLS and YYNGEE. Trimming left V 5 bases short and J 4 bases short, with 9 bases between. In DNA, the CDR3 is TGTGCCAGCAGGGGAGGGGGCACTGAAGCTTTCTTT. Protein product: CASRGGGTEAFF.

CDR3 in amino acids: CSVEFSSGNTIYF. CDR3 coding DNA: TGCAGCGTTGAGTTCAGCTCTGGAAACACCATATATTTT. V is TRBV29-1 and J is TRBJ1-3; D unclear. Trimming cost V 3 bases and J 0 bases, with 6 bases left between them. Germline V gene data show CDR1 as SQVTM and CDR2 as ANQGSEA. The CDR3 has 13 amino acids. The full variable domain, in which reference TRBV29-1 and TRBJ1-3 provide the parts outside the CDR3, is SAVISQKPSRDICQRGTSLTIQCQVDSQVTMMFWYRQQPGQSLTLIATANQGSEATYESGFVIDKFPISRPNLTFSTLTVSNMSPEDSSIYLCSVEFSSGNTIYFGEGSWLTVV.

The genes are TRBV7-8 and TRBJ1-5, with D perhaps TRBD1 (6 bases). CDR3 length: 15 residues. The germline CDR1 and CDR2 sequences are SGHVS and FQNEAQ. Trimming stripped 3 bases from V and 7 bases from J, with 16 bases between. CDR3 sequence: CASSFGGTGNQPQHF. CDR3 nucleotides: TGTGCCAGCAGCTTTGGGGGAACAGGGAACCAGCCCCAGCATTTT.

The chain combines TRBV6-5 with TRBJ2-2; TRBD1 matches at 8 bases. V dropped 5 bases and J dropped 1; count of bases not matched to a gene: 3. The germline V gene has CDR1 MNHEY and CDR2 SVGAGI. The CDR3 runs to 15 residues. CDR3 bases: TGTGCCAGCAGTAAGACAGGGGTGAACACCGGGGAGCTGTTTTTT. Its translation: CASSKTGVNTGELFF.

The chain couples TRBV5-6 to TRBJ2-3, with TRBD1 identical over 10 bases. CDR3 length: 14 residues. The J segment lost 2 bases and the V segment lost 9 bases, leaving 6 bases of the junction unmatched. Per germline, CDR1 SGHDT and CDR2 YYEEEE. CDR3 coding DNA: TGTGCCACTCAGACAGGGGGCTTCACAGATACGCAGTATTTT. This codes for CATQTGGFTDTQYF.

CDR3: CASRPQGYNDYTF. The CDR3 region has the DNA TGTGCCAGCCGGCCCCAGGGTTATAATGACTACACCTTC. This chain connects TRBV27 to TRBJ1-2; tentative D call: TRBD1 (5 bases). Looked up from germline, CDR1 is MNHEY and CDR2 is SMNVEV (reference sequence). With 8 bases removed from V and 10 bases from J, the gap between germline ends came to 20 bases. The CDR3 contains 13 residues.

This clone was observed a single time. V gene TRBV6-4 combines with J gene TRBJ2-2; TRBD2 might be the D (6 bases). Germline CDR1 reads MRHNA; CDR2 reads SNTAGT. Deletions cut 4 bases from V and 6 bases from J, with 9 bases between. The CDR3 sequence is 13 residues long. The CDR3 DNA is TGTGCCAGCAGTGCGGGGGAGGCCGGGGAGCTGTTTTTT. Translation: CASSAGEAGELFF.

This clone was recorded once. J is TRBJ2-1 and V is TRBV10-3; D not certain. This CDR3 has 14 residues. Germline CDR1 is ENHRY and CDR2 is SYGVKD. Trimming cost V 3 bases and J 6 bases, with 12 bases left between them. The CDR3 here is CAISDSPSGNEQFF. The CDR3 nucleotides are TGTGCCATCAGTGATTCCCCATCGGGCAATGAGCAGTTCTTC.